The sample holds many counts of the clone carrying this T cell receptor (beta chain). This sample is drawn from a study of patients and donors after allogeneic stem cell transplantation. Trimming stripped 0 bases from V and 9 bases from J, with 18 bases between. The CDR3 runs to 16 residues. The germline CDR1 and CDR2 sequences are SGHTA and FQGNSA. Using its own MiXCR run on the RT-PCR reads, TCRdb lists one record per CDR3 protein. The sample gives 200,000 to 250,000 distinct CDR3 sequences, roughly 14% of which show up once; around 10% is in the top ten. J is TRBJ2-1 and V is TRBV7-2; tentatively, D is TRBD2 (6 bases). Sequenced input: blood, either unsorted or a sorted T cell fraction (not recorded which). The TCR originated in a human donor who was either an allogeneic HSCT recipient or a stem cell or donor lymphocyte infusion donor (not recorded which). It is not recorded whose cells these are; they may come from a transplant donor. The CDR3, as DNA: TGTGCCAGCAGCTTAGCGGGGGGTACTACCTCCGGTGAGCAGTTCTTC. Its translation: CASSLAGGTTSGEQFF.